The entry that follows covers one T cell receptor beta chain sequence. This specimen belongs to a study of blood T cell repertoires in COVID-19. Produced via immunoSEQ multiplex PCR; TCRdb's table is partial and in-frame only. The sample has some 100,000 clones; 85% to 90% are singletons. Trimming removed 4 bases from V and 4 bases from J; junction bases left unmatched: 7. This CDR3 spans 15 amino acids. Germline CDR1 MNHEY, CDR2 SMNVEV (reference sequence). The V and J genes are TRBV27 and TRBJ1-5; 7 nucleotides agree with TRBD1. Sample: peripheral blood. This TCR came from a man in his fifties or sixties with COVID-19, enrolled during active disease. In DNA, the CDR3 is TGTGCCAGCAGTTCAAAGAAACAGGGGAATCAGCCCCAGCATTTT. Protein sequence: CASSSKKQGNQPQHF.